This T cell receptor beta chain was retrieved from a study of T cell responses to AZD1222 COVID-19 vaccine. V lost 5 bases and J lost 2, with 16 bases in between. Germline lookup yields CDR1 MNHEY and CDR2 SMNVEV (reference sequence). The CDR3 length is 15 residues. In the case of this clone: No antigen is known for it.

Produced via immunoSEQ multiplex PCR; TCRdb's table is partial and in-frame only. The table has some 150,000 clones, around 85% seen once; the top ten hold around 8%. General study points: Compared with day 0, the breadth and depth of the Spike-specific TCR repertoire rose significantly after two doses of AZD1222. Most donors were white British and more were female, and clonal diversity was possibly underestimated. Epitopes outside B.1.351 and B.1.1.7 mutated regions reportedly drew nearly half of spike TCRs. At baseline, seropositivity was found in only a handful of AZD1222 recipients.

This specimen was peripheral blood, taken on day 0 of AZD1222 vaccination. The chain joins TRBV27 to TRBJ2-7, with D maybe TRBD2 (7 bases). The source is an adult in good health. CDR3 amino acids: CASSPGEGITYEQYF. Written as DNA, the CDR3 is TGTGCCAGCAGTCCAGGGGAGGGGATAACCTACGAGCAGTACTTC.